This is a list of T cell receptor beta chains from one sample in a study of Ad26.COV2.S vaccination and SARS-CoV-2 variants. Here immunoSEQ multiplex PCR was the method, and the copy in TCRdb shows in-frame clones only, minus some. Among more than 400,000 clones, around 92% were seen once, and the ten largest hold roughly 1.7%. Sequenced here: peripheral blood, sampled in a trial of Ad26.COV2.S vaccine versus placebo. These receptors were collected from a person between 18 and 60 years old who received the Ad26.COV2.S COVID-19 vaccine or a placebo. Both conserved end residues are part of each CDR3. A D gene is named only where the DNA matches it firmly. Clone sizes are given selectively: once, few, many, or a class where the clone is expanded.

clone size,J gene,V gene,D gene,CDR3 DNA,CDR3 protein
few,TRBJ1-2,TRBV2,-,TGTGCCAGCAGTGAGGTGGACTACACCTTC,CASSEVDYTF
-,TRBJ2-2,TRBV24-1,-,TGTGCCACCAGTGGGAAAATGACCGGGGAGCTGTTTTTT,CATSGKMTGELFF
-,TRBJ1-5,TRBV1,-,TGCACCAGCACCATTAAACACCCGGGACAGGGGAACAATCAGCCCCAGCATTTT,CTSTIKHPGQGNNQPQHF
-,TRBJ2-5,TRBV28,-,TGTGCCAGCAGGCCGGCCGGCCAAGAGACCCAGTACTTC,CASRPAGQETQYF
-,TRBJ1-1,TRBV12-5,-,TGTGCTAGTGGTTTGGTGGCGGGTCTCACTGAAGCTTTCTTT,CASGLVAGLTEAFF
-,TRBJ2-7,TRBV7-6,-,TGTGCCAGCAGCTTAGGTTACACCTATAGCTCCTACGAGCAGTACTTC,CASSLGYTYSSYEQYF
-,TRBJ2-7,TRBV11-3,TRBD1,TGTGCCAGCAGCGCGGGACAGGGGGCCCACTCCTACGAGCAGTACTTC,CASSAGQGAHSYEQYF
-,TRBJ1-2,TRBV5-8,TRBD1,TGTGCCAGCAGCTTGCTAGGACAGGAGGCGATTGAAGGCTACACCTTC,CASSLLGQEAIEGYTF
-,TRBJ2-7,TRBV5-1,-,TGCGCCAGCAAGCCCGGGGGCGCATTCCACGAGCAGTACTTC,CASKPGGAFHEQYF
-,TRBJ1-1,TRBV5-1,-,TGCGCCAGCAGCTTGCGGGTACGGGACACTGAAGCTTTCTTT,CASSLRVRDTEAFF
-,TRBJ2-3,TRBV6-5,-,TGTGCCAGCAGTTCCCCTCAATCGTATAGCACAGATACGCAGTATTTT,CASSSPQSYSTDTQYF
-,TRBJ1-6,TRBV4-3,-,TGCGCCAGCAGCCAAGACGGACCCCTCCACTTT,CASSQDGPLHF
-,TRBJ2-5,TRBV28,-,TGTGCTACGATGAAGGGATGGAAGACCCAGTACTTC,CATMKGWKTQYF
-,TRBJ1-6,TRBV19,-,TGTGCCAGTACCATCGGCGGGAATTCACCCCTCCACTTT,CASTIGGNSPLHF
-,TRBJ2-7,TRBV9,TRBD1,TGTGCCAGCAGCGTGGGACAGGACTACGAGCAGTACTTC,CASSVGQDYEQYF
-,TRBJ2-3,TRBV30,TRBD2,TGTGCCTGGAGTCGAGGGACTATAGGCACAGATACGCAGTATTTT,CAWSRGTIGTDTQYF
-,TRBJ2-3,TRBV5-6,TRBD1,TGTGCCAGCAGCGACGACAGGGGGCGTACAGATACGCAGTATTTT,CASSDDRGRTDTQYF
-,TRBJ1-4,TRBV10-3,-,TGTGCCATCAGTGAGCCCGACAGGTTTAATGAAAAACTGTTTTTT,CAISEPDRFNEKLFF
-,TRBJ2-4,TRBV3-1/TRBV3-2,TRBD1,TGTGCCAGCAGCCAAAATGGACAGGGGGTAAAATGGGTTCAGTACTTC,CASSQNGQGVKWVQYF
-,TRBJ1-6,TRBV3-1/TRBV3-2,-,TGTGCCAGCAGCCAAGAAGGTCCCCAGGGCGGTTCACCCCTCCACTTT,CASSQEGPQGGSPLHF
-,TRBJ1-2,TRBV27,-,TGTGCCAGCAGTTTATCCCAGTACTACACCTTC,CASSLSQYYTF
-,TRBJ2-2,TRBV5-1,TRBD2,TGCGCCATCCCGGGACTAGCGGGGGATGCTACCGGGGAGCTGTTTTTT,CAIPGLAGDATGELFF
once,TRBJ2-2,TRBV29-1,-,TGCAGCGTTAGTGTGGGGGTAGAAACCGGGGAGCTGTTTTTT,CSVSVGVETGELFF
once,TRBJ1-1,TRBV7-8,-,TGTGCCAGCAGCGGGAGGACAGCCATTGGTGAAGCTTTCTTT,CASSGRTAIGEAFF
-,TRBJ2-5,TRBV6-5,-,TGTGCCAGCAGTCTCTCCGAGACCCAGTACTTC,CASSLSETQYF
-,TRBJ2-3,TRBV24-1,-,TGTGCCACCAGCGATAGACAGGTGGGAACAGATACGCAGTATTTT,CATSDRQVGTDTQYF
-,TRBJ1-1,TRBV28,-,TGTGCCAGCAGAGGGGTGACTGAAGCTTTCTTT,CASRGVTEAFF
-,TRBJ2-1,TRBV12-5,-,TGTGCTAGTGGTTTGATGGTGCGCGGTCTGGCACGGGAGCAGTTCTTC,CASGLMVRGLAREQFF
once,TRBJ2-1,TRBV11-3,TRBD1,TGTGCCAGCAGCAACAGGACAGGCCTCGAGCAGTTCTTC,CASSNRTGLEQFF
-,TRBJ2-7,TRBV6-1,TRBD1,TGTGCCAGCAGTGAAGCGCGAGGGGGCTATAGCACCCCCTACGAGCAGTACTTC,CASSEARGGYSTPYEQYF
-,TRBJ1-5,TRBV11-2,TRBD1,TGTGCCAGCAGCCCAGGGGACAGGGGCGGACAGCCCCAGCATTTT,CASSPGDRGGQPQHF
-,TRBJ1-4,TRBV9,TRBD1,TGTGCCAGCAGCGTACAGGGGGCGCTTAATGAAAAACTGTTTTTT,CASSVQGALNEKLFF
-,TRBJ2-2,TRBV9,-,TGTGCCAGCAGCATCAGCTCTTCCGCGAACACCGGGGAGCTGTTTTTT,CASSISSSANTGELFF
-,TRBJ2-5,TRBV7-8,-,TGTGCCAGCAGCTCCCCACGCGGAGTTTTGAGGGAGACCCAGTACTTC,CASSSPRGVLRETQYF
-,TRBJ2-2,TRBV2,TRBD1,TGTGCCAGCAGTCATTTCATCCGTCTAGGACAGGGGGGGAACACCGGGGAGCTGTTTTTT,CASSHFIRLGQGGNTGELFF
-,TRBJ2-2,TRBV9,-,TGTGCCAGCAGCAGGGGCTCAGGGTACACCGGGGAGCTGTTTTTT,CASSRGSGYTGELFF
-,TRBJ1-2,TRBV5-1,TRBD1,TGCGCCAGCAGCTTGGACAGGGGATCTCTCACCTTC,CASSLDRGSLTF
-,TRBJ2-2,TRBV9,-,TGTGCCAGCAGCCTCCAAAGGGGTGGGGACACCGGGGAGCTGTTTTTT,CASSLQRGGDTGELFF
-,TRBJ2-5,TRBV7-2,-,TGTGCCAGCAGCCCGGAACTAGTTGGCTGGGAGACCCAGTACTTC,CASSPELVGWETQYF
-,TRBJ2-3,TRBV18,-,TGTGCCAGCTCACGACAGGTAGGCACAGATACGCAGTATTTT,CASSRQVGTDTQYF
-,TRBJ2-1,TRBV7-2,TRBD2,TGTGCCAGCAGCTCTCAACCCATAGATAGCGGGGGGGACGAGCAGTTCTTC,CASSSQPIDSGGDEQFF